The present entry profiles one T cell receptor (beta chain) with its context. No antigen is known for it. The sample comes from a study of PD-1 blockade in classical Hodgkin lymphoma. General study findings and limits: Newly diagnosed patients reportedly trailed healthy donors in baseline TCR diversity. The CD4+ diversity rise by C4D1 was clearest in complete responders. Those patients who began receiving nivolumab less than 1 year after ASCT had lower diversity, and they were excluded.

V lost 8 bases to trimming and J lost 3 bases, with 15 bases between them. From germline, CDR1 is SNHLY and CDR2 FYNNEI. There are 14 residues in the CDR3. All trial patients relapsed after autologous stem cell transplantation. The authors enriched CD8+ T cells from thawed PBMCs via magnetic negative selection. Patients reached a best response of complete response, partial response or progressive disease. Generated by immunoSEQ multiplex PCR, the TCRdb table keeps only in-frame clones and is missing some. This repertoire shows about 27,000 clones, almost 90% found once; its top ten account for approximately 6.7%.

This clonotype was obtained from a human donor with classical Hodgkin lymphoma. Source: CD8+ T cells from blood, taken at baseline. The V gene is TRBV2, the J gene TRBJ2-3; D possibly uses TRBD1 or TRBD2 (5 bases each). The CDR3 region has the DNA TGTGCCAGCGCATGGGACCTTGTGACAGATACGCAGTATTTT. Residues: CASAWDLVTDTQYF.